This TCR beta chain was captured by sequencing in a study of T cell repertoires in cytomegalovirus infection. Study at large: TCR beta signatures that were public indicated CMV infection and matching HLA type. Study-wide results and caveats: Cumulative public TCR beta family frequency identified carriers of CMV plus the relevant HLA. Across the ex vivo response, the dominant clonotypes were HLA-C-restricted CMV-specific TCR beta clonotypes.

In TCRdb, the reads were re-called with MiXCR into one record per CDR3 protein. The sample carries 500,000 or so distinct CDR3 sequences, more than 15% recorded once. V shed 4 bases and J shed 6 bases, with 16 bases lying between them. Per the germline V gene, CDR1 is MNHEY and CDR2 is SMNVEV (reference sequence). The CDR3 covers 15 residues. The table lists this clonotype with many counts. Its specificity is not known. Sequencing was performed on CD8+ T cells from PBMCs. This receptor was obtained from a human donor in good health (CMV status not recorded). Some clones in this sample may be carry-over from other donors' samples. The J gene is TRBJ2-1, the V gene TRBV27, with D tentatively TRBD1 (6 bases). The CDR3 region has the DNA TGTGCCAGCAGTTGGGGGCCAGGGTCGATCAATGAGCAGTTCTTC. It yields the protein CASSWGPGSINEQFF.